The present entry profiles one T cell receptor (beta chain) with its context. Its antigen is as yet unknown. The record originates from a study of monozygotic twins with inflammatory bowel disease. This CDR3 is 15 amino acids long. TCR libraries were prepared from 3,500 to 4,000 ng total RNA each. Eight separate reactions per sample served to make cDNA. TCRdb re-called the 5' RACE reads and shows each CDR3 protein once, DNA omitted. The listing contains 140,000 to 150,000 distinct CDR3 sequences. Study-wide findings and caveats: For IBD patients, clonotypes shared with others were fewer than for healthy twins, especially with disease activity. Between concordant and discordant twins, repertoire similarity failed to differ, a result that limited power may explain.

This TCR came from a human donor with ulcerative colitis or Crohn's disease, or a healthy co-twin of an affected twin (not recorded which). The chain joins TRBV12-3 or TRBV12-4 to TRBJ1-5; TCRdb outputs TRBD1, but without DNA this stays unchecked. What was sequenced was blood. CDR3 protein: CASSSLRDGYQPQHF.